What follows are 20 T cell receptor beta chains derived from one specimen sequenced in a study of cytomegalovirus exposure and HLA in healthy donors (TCRdb year 2017). Library construction relied on the immunoSEQ multiplex PCR assay. A mixture of 60 forward primers for TCR Vbeta segments and 13 reverse primers for TCR Jbeta segments was used in the multiplex PCR. TCRdb's version of the immuneACCESS table is confined to in-frame rearrangements and falls short of the full clone set. An unresolved V gene accounts for under half of the shortfall where checked; the remainder is of unknown origin. The sample table contains roughly 120,000 clones; only one count was recorded for around 78% of them. More than 3% of the sample lies in the top ten. The sample was PBMCs. Receptors originate from a man in his forties or fifties in good health and CMV-seronegative.

V is TRBV30 and J is TRBJ2-5; D not resolved. The J call could be wrong; TRBJ2-7 is a better fit for the DNA end. CDR3 length: 13 amino acids. Germline V lookup: CDR1 GTSNPN, CDR2 SVGIG (reference sequence). The CDR3 DNA sequence: TGTGCCTGGAGCCGTAGGAGCTCCTACGAGCAGTACTTC. Translated, it gives CAWSRRSSYEQYF.

J is TRBJ2-2 and V is TRBV4-2, with D hard to call. This CDR3 is built from 16 residues. The V end was cut by 0 bases, the J end by 3 bases, with 11 bases between. The germline CDR1 and CDR2 sequences are LGHNA and YNFKEQ. Here the CDR3 DNA reads TGTGCCAGCAGCCAAGATTACGCGCTATACACCGGGGAGCTGTTTTTT. It codes for CASSQDYALYTGELFF.

CDR3 DNA sequence: TGTGCCAGCAGCGTCGACCCCGGGTCCGGGGAGCTGTTTTTT. As protein: CASSVDPGSGELFF. The chain joins TRBV9 to TRBJ2-2, with D hard to call. V was trimmed by 2 bases and J by 6 bases, leaving 11 bases between them. Germline-derived CDR1 and CDR2 are SGDLS and YYNGEE. This CDR3 has 14 amino acids.

This rearrangement joins TRBV4-1 to TRBJ1-6; 7 bases align to TRBD1. Germline V gene data show CDR1 as MGHRA and CDR2 as YSYEKL. The CDR3 spans 16 residues. V lost 0 bases to trimming and J lost 6 bases; unmatched junction nucleotides: 5. This CDR3 is CASSQDQTGVNSPLHF. The CDR3, as DNA: TGCGCCAGCAGCCAAGATCAAACAGGGGTTAATTCACCCCTCCACTTT.

The chain couples TRBV9 to TRBJ2-3, with TRBD2 matching over 8 bases. The CDR3 totals 15 residues. Trimming cost V 0 bases and J 2 bases; bases outside gene matches: 2. Germline CDR1 and CDR2: SGDLS and YYNGEE. The CDR3 DNA reads TGTGCCAGCAGCGTAGTCGGGGGGGACACAGATACGCAGTATTTT. Translation: CASSVVGGDTDTQYF.

This chain links TRBV6-1 with TRBJ2-2; D uncertain. Germline V gene lookup returns CDR1 MNHNS and CDR2 SASEGT. V dropped 7 bases and J dropped 2 bases, with 8 bases sitting between them. The CDR3 contains 13 residues. CDR3 coding DNA: TGTGCCAGCACGCCTATTAACACCGGGGAGCTGTTTTTT. Its translation: CASTPINTGELFF.

This clone was seen just once. The rearrangement links TRBV4-1 to TRBJ1-5; D is uncertain. Per germline, CDR1 MGHRA and CDR2 YSYEKL. The CDR3 is 15 amino acids. V lost 1 base to trimming and J lost 11 bases, with 18 bases between them. CDR3 region: CASSQGVEGPWTQHF. In nucleotides, the CDR3 is TGCGCCAGCAGCCAAGGCGTCGAGGGCCCCTGGACCCAGCATTTT.

The J gene is TRBJ1-2, the V gene TRBV9; TRBD1 aligns across 7 bases. V was clipped by 3 bases and J by 0 bases; unmatched bases: 11. The CDR3 is 17 residues long. Germline values: CDR1 SGDLS, CDR2 YYNGEE. CDR3 bases: TGTGCCAGCAGCGCGGGAGGGGGCGCATATTCTAACTATGGCTACACCTTC. Its translation is CASSAGGGAYSNYGYTF. The full variable domain, rest sourced from reference TRBV9 and TRBJ1-2, is DSGVTQTPKHLITATGQRVTLRCSPRSGDLSVYWYQQSLDQGLQFLIQYYNGEERAKGNILERFSAQQFPDLHSELNLSSLELGDSALYFCASSAGGGAYSNYGYTFGSGTRLTVV.

This rearrangement joins TRBV28 to TRBJ1-2, with D tentatively TRBD1 (6 bases). V lost 8 bases, J lost 3 bases, and 16 bases lay in between. CDR3 size: 14 residues. Germline lookup yields CDR1 MDHEN and CDR2 SYDVKM. The CDR3 DNA is TGTGCCAGCCTTCCCGCCGGACAGCACTATGGCTACACCTTC. This translates into CASLPAGQHYGYTF.

This chain connects TRBV6-5 to TRBJ2-5; 7 nucleotides line up with TRBD1. This CDR3 region has 14 residues. V shed 7 bases, J shed 5 bases, and the junction held 10 bases outside the gene matches. Germline CDR1 and CDR2: MNHEY and SVGAGI. The CDR3 DNA reads TGTGCCAGCAAACAGGGTTCCAGGGGGGAGACCCAGTACTTC. It encodes CASKQGSRGETQYF.

This clone was recorded only once. CDR3 sequence reads: CASSSGRATEAFF. In DNA, the CDR3 is TGTGCCAGCAGCTCAGGCAGGGCCACTGAAGCTTTCTTT. J is TRBJ1-1 and V is TRBV5-4; perhaps TRBD1 as D (5 bases). This CDR3 region has 13 residues. Trimming removed 3 bases from V and 4 bases from J, with 10 bases in between. Germline CDR1 and CDR2: SGHNT and YYREEE (reference sequence).

The V gene is TRBV6-6, the J gene TRBJ2-6, with a tentative D call TRBD1 (6 bases). Germline CDR1 and CDR2: MNHNY and SVGAGI (reference sequence). This CDR3 is built from 15 residues. Trimming took off 6 bases at V and 4 bases at J, with 13 bases between the two ends. The CDR3 spells CASSSRGAGANVLTF. The DNA for the CDR3 is TGTGCCAGCAGCTCCAGGGGCGCCGGGGCCAACGTCCTGACTTTC.

This sequence joins TRBV6-5 and TRBJ2-1; TRBD1 aligns across 8 bases. The length of the CDR3 is 15 residues. V was clipped by 8 bases and J by 7 bases; unmatched bases: 13. Germline CDR1 MNHEY, CDR2 SVGAGI. The CDR3 is CASHRRGQGANEQFF. CDR3 coding DNA: TGTGCCAGCCATCGCCGGGGCCAGGGGGCTAATGAGCAGTTCTTC.

This sequence joins TRBV13 and TRBJ2-3; D perhaps matches TRBD2 (6 bases). The CDR3 is 17 amino acids. The germline V gene encodes CDR1 PRHDT and CDR2 FYEKMQ (reference sequence). Trimming left V 2 bases short and J 1 base short, with 16 bases between. The DNA of the CDR3 is TGTGCCAGCAGCTTAATCCGGGACTTAGCACGCACAGATACGCAGTATTTT. Protein: CASSLIRDLARTDTQYF.

The V gene is TRBV9, the J gene TRBJ1-6, with a tentative D call TRBD1 (6 bases). Germline-derived CDR1 and CDR2 are SGDLS and YYNGEE. The CDR3 spans 15 residues. V shed 3 bases and J shed 0 bases, with 7 bases lying between them. The CDR3 DNA is TGTGCCAGCAGCGAACAGGGCTCCTATAATTCACCCCTCCACTTT. Amino acid sequence: CASSEQGSYNSPLHF.

The chain recombines TRBV28 with TRBJ1-1; 8 bases are a match to TRBD1. Germline loops: CDR1 MDHEN, CDR2 SYDVKM. J gave up 4 bases and V 5 bases, and 12 bases lay outside the gene matches. The CDR3 covers 16 residues. The CDR3 coding sequence is TGTGCCAGCAGTGCATCCTTCAGGGGGCGCAGCACTGAAGCTTTCTTT. It specifies CASSASFRGRSTEAFF.

This rearrangement joins TRBV13 to TRBJ1-1; D may be TRBD1 (6 bases). Trimming pared 0 bases from V and 3 bases from J, leaving 17 bases between. Germline lookup yields CDR1 PRHDT and CDR2 FYEKMQ (reference sequence). CDR3 length equals 17 residues. For the CDR3, the DNA is TGTGCCAGCAGCTTAGGAGTCCCGCAGGGGAAATACACTGAAGCTTTCTTT. Translating it yields CASSLGVPQGKYTEAFF.

This clone has more than one count but fewer than ten. V gene TRBV2 combines with J gene TRBJ1-1; perhaps TRBD1 as D (6 bases). Germline CDR1 SNHLY, CDR2 FYNNEI. Trimming left V 3 bases short and J 1 base short, with 9 bases between. This CDR3 has 14 residues. This chain's CDR3 is CASSDPRGNTEAFF. The DNA for the CDR3 is TGTGCCAGCAGTGACCCCAGGGGGAACACTGAAGCTTTCTTT.

The rearrangement links TRBV6-6 to TRBJ1-1, with 7 positions matching TRBD1. The length of the CDR3 is 13 residues. The germline V gene has CDR1 MNHNY and CDR2 SVGAGI (reference sequence). V was clipped by 7 bases and J by 7 bases; unmatched bases: 9. The DNA of the CDR3 is TGTGCCAGCATTCTAGACAGGGCCGGTGAAGCTTTCTTT. It encodes CASILDRAGEAFF.

This clone showed up just a few times. The V and J genes are TRBV27 and TRBJ1-2; TRBD1 aligns across 9 bases. Germline CDR1 and CDR2: MNHEY and SMNVEV (reference sequence). V was clipped by 0 bases and J by 5 bases; unmatched bases: 4. CDR3 length equals 15 residues. The CDR3 DNA is TGTGCCAGCAGTTTATCCGGGACAGGGCTTTATGGCTACACCTTC. Its translation is CASSLSGTGLYGYTF.